These 3 T cell receptor beta chains were sequenced from one sample in a study of blood T cell repertoires in COVID-19. The table came from immunoSEQ multiplex PCR; TCRdb's copy has only in-frame clones and leaves some out. The sample contains over 150,000 clones, approximately 79% of which appear only once. The source material was peripheral blood. These receptor sequences come from a woman in her 70s with acute or convalescent COVID-19.

A single count supports this clone. The J gene is TRBJ1-1, the V gene TRBV27, with a possible D match to TRBD1 (6 bases). Germline V gene data show CDR1 as MNHEY and CDR2 as SMNVEV (reference sequence). The CDR3 consists of 13 residues. Trimming took off 6 bases at V and 7 bases at J, with 15 bases between the two ends. CDR3 amino acids: CASSETGRVEAFF. CDR3 in DNA: TGTGCCAGCAGCGAAACAGGGAGGGTTGAAGCTTTCTTT.

The chain links TRBV14 to TRBJ2-1, with D perhaps TRBD1 (6 bases). Germline-derived CDR1 and CDR2 are SGHDN and FVKESK. Deletions cut 1 base from V and 9 bases from J, with 13 bases between. The CDR3 length is 14 residues. CDR3 coding DNA: TGTGCCAGCAGCCAAGTCTCCAGGGGTGGTGAGCAGTTCTTC. Protein: CASSQVSRGGEQFF.

The genes are TRBV19 and TRBJ1-5; no reliable D call. V lost 1 base and J 4 bases, leaving 11 bases between the germline ends. Looked up from germline, CDR1 is LNHDA and CDR2 is SQIVND (reference sequence). CDR3 length: 15 residues. The CDR3 loop reads CASSIVGGRNQPQHF. Written as DNA, the CDR3 is TGTGCCAGTAGTATAGTGGGCGGGCGTAATCAGCCCCAGCATTTT.